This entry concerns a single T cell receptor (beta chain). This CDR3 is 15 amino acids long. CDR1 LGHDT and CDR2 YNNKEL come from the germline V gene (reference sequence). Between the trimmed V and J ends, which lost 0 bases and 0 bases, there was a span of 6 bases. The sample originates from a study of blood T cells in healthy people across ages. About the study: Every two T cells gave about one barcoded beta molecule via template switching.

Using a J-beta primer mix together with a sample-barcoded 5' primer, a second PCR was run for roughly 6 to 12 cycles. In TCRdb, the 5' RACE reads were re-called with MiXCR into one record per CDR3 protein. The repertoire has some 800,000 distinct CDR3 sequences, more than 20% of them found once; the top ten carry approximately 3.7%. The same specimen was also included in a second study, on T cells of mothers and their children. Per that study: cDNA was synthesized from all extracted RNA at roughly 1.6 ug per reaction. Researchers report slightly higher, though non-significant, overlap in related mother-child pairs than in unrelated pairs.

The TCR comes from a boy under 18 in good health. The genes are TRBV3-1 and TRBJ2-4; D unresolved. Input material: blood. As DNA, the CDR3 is TGTGCCAGCAGCCAAGAATCAGTAGCCAAAAACATTCAGTACTTC. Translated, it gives CASSQESVAKNIQYF.